The 21 T cell receptor beta chains below come from one sample, sequenced in a study of T-cell reconstitution after alpha-beta-depleted transplantation in children. Library preparation (for TCRbeta) was performed with unique molecular identifiers. TCRdb re-derived calls from the PCR reads in MiXCR, one entry per CDR3 protein. The sample holds about 610,000 distinct CDR3 sequences; 8% to 11% are singletons and the top ten take about 4.2%. This specimen was PBMCs from the stem cell graft donor, taken from the stem cell graft. The receptors derive from a human donor who donated a stem cell graft to a child with acute myeloid leukemia.

The table lists this clonotype with a few counts. The rearrangement uses TRBV5-6 and TRBJ2-1; D is possibly TRBD1 or TRBD2 (5 bases each). The V and J ends lost 5 bases and 8 bases respectively, with 17 bases between them. This CDR3 comprises 14 residues. Germline V gene lookup returns CDR1 SGHDT and CDR2 YYEEEE. DNA of the CDR3: TGTGCCAGCAGTTACCGGGACCTACGGTATGAGCAGTTCTTC. This translates into CASSYRDLRYEQFF.

In this sample, this clonotype turned up many times. This chain joins TRBV5-1 and TRBJ2-2; 11 bases fit TRBD1. The CDR3 has 17 residues. CDR1 SGHRS and CDR2 YFSETQ come from the germline V gene. J lost 3 bases, V lost 0 bases, and 4 bases had no gene match. This chain's CDR3 is CASSLAGTGGYTGELFF. The CDR3 DNA sequence: TGCGCCAGCAGCTTGGCTGGGACAGGGGGTTACACCGGGGAGCTGTTTTTT.

The chain has TRBV20-1 and TRBJ2-7; 9 positions agree with TRBD1. V was pared by 4 bases and J by 2 bases, with 3 bases of the junction left unmatched. This CDR3 is built from 13 residues. CDR1 is DFQATT, CDR2 SNEGSKA, per germline (reference sequence). The CDR3, as DNA: TGCAGTGCTACGGACAGGGGACCCTACGAGCAGTACTTC. This encodes CSATDRGPYEQYF.

The genes are TRBV28 and TRBJ2-1; perhaps TRBD2 as D (6 bases). CDR1 MDHEN and CDR2 SYDVKM come from the germline V gene. CDR3 length: 14 amino acids. With 6 bases removed from V and 7 bases from J, the gap between germline ends came to 16 bases. As DNA, the CDR3 is TGTGCCAGCAGCCACCCAAGGAGGGGTAATGAGCAGTTCTTC. Translated: CASSHPRRGNEQFF.

There are many counts of this clonotype. J is TRBJ2-1 and V is TRBV20-1, with 7 bases matching TRBD2. Unmatched junction bases numbered 11, after V lost 5 bases and J lost 10 bases. The CDR3 extends over 13 amino acids. From germline, CDR1 is DFQATT and CDR2 SNEGSKA (reference sequence). The CDR3 coding sequence is TGCAGTGCTGGGTCCGGGGGGTCTGCGGAGCAGTTCTTC. Protein sequence: CSAGSGGSAEQFF.

The V gene is TRBV29-1, the J gene TRBJ2-1, with 10 bases fitting TRBD2. The CDR3 contains 14 residues. The J segment lost 8 bases and the V segment lost 4 bases, leaving 8 bases of the junction unmatched. From germline, CDR1 is SQVTM and CDR2 ANQGSEA. The CDR3 is CSVARLAGEDEQFF. The CDR3 DNA follows: TGCAGCGTTGCGAGGCTAGCGGGAGAAGATGAGCAGTTCTTC.

This clonotype was counted a few times. The V call is TRBV2, the J call TRBJ2-1; 8 bases agree with TRBD1. Per the germline V gene, CDR1 is SNHLY and CDR2 is FYNNEI. The CDR3 is 15 amino acids. J was trimmed by 4 bases and V by 3 bases; bases with no gene match: 5. The CDR3 spells CASSDQGTGYNEQFF. Here the CDR3 DNA reads TGTGCCAGCAGTGACCAAGGGACAGGATACAATGAGCAGTTCTTC.

This clonotype was seen more than once but under ten times. This sequence joins TRBV7-3 and TRBJ2-5; a weak D match, TRBD2 (6 bases). This CDR3 is 16 amino acids long. With 2 bases removed from V and 4 bases from J, the gap between germline ends came to 17 bases. The germline CDR1 and CDR2 sequences are SGHTA and FQGTGA. For the CDR3, the DNA is TGTGCCAGCAGCTTAGAGGGTCGGGGAGGAAGAGAGACCCAGTACTTC. It translates to CASSLEGRGGRETQYF.

This chain joins TRBV5-3 and TRBJ2-2; 9 bases are a match to TRBD2. TRBV5-3 is noted as an ORF with a role that remains uncertain. The CDR3 loop spans 16 amino acids. J lost 2 bases, V lost 0 bases, and 2 bases had no gene match. As DNA, the CDR3 is TGTGCCAGAAGCTTGGTAGCGGGAGCAAACACCGGGGAGCTGTTTTTT. Translating gives CARSLVAGANTGELFF.

This clonotype appeared many times. The chain combines TRBV29-1 with TRBJ1-4; D is perhaps TRBD1 (5 bases). Germline V gene data show CDR1 as SQVTM and CDR2 as ANQGSEA. This CDR3 has 10 amino acids. V was shortened by 6 bases and J by 15 bases, with 14 bases between the two germline ends. The CDR3 DNA reads TGCAGCGTAAACTCCGGGACGATGTTTTTT. It translates to CSVNSGTMFF.

This clonotype has only a few counts. CDR3 DNA sequence: TGTGCCAGCGGAGGGGCAGGGGCGAACACCGGGGAGCTGTTTTTT. It specifies CASGGAGANTGELFF. The V gene is TRBV12-3 or TRBV12-4, the J gene TRBJ2-2; D may match TRBD1 or TRBD2 (6 bases each). This CDR3 has 15 residues. The V and J ends lost 8 bases and 0 bases respectively, with 13 bases between them.

Notes on this clonotype: A read error may be the cause here, since a much bigger clone is one base away. The J gene is TRBJ2-3, the V gene TRBV5-1; 10 positions match TRBD2. The CDR3 has 16 residues. Germline V gene lookup returns CDR1 SGHRS and CDR2 YFSETQ. CDR3 in amino acids: CASSHGLAESTETQYF. The CDR3 DNA is TGCGCCAGCAGCCATGGACTAGCGGAGAGCACAGAAACGCAGTATTTT. The whole variable domain, remainder taken from reference TRBV5-1 and TRBJ2-3, is KAGVTQTPRYLIKTRGQQVTLSCSPISGHRSVSWYQQTPGQGLQFLFEYFSETQRNKGNFPGRFSGRQFSNSRSEMNVSTLELGDSALYLCASSHGLAESTETQYFGPGTRLTVL.

This clonotype came up a few times. The chain recombines TRBV3-1 with TRBJ2-1; maybe TRBD2 (6 bases). The CDR3 has 12 amino acids. Germline loops: CDR1 LGHDT, CDR2 YNNKEL (reference sequence). Trimming cost V 4 bases and J 14 bases, with 15 bases left between them. For the CDR3, the DNA is TGTGCCAGCAGCCCTCGCGGGACCCCGGAGTTCTTC. Translated: CASSPRGTPEFF.

Many counts were recorded for this clonotype. The gene calls are TRBV27 and TRBJ2-6; D is ambiguous. The CDR3 is made up of 17 amino acids. CDR1 and CDR2 (germline): MNHEY, SMNVEV (reference sequence). Trimming stripped 2 bases from V and 2 bases from J, with 13 bases between. CDR3 coding DNA: TGTGCCAGCAGTTTAAATGTGGGTTGGGCTGGGGCCAACGTCCTGACTTTC. This sequence encodes CASSLNVGWAGANVLTF.

This clonotype was seen at least ten times. The gene calls are TRBV5-1 and TRBJ2-1; 12 nucleotides match TRBD2. Unmatched junction bases numbered 3, after V lost 0 bases and J lost 5 bases. This CDR3 has 16 residues. Germline V gives CDR1 SGHRS, CDR2 YFSETQ. The CDR3 here is CASSLELAGGNNEQFF. In DNA form, the CDR3 reads TGCGCCAGCAGCTTGGAGCTAGCGGGAGGGAACAATGAGCAGTTCTTC.

The CDR3 loop is CSVGPSGSGETQYF. DNA of the CDR3: TGCAGCGTTGGGCCTAGCGGGAGCGGAGAGACCCAGTACTTC. This chain uses TRBV29-1 with TRBJ2-5, with 10 bases identical to TRBD2. With 4 bases clipped from V and 4 bases from J, the junction kept 6 bases outside the gene matches. This CDR3 is built from 14 residues. Germline CDR1 SQVTM, CDR2 ANQGSEA. Combining the CDR3 with reference TRBV29-1 and TRBJ2-5 gives the whole variable domain SAVISQKPSRDICQRGTSLTIQCQVDSQVTMMFWYRQQPGQSLTLIATANQGSEATYESGFVIDKFPISRPNLTFSTLTVSNMSPEDSSIYLCSVGPSGSGETQYFGPGTRLLVL.

This chain links TRBV20-1 with TRBJ2-5; D remains unclear. Germline V CDR1 and CDR2: DFQATT, SNEGSKA (reference sequence). This CDR3 is built from 12 residues. Trimming took 5 bases from V and 1 from J, leaving 8 bases between them. The CDR3 nucleotides are TGCAGTGCTGCACAAAGCCAAGAGACCCAGTACTTC. Translating gives CSAAQSQETQYF.

This clonotype was seen a few times. This chain connects TRBV28 to TRBJ2-3; TRBD2 aligns across 8 bases. J gave up 2 bases and V 7 bases, and 14 bases lay outside the gene matches. Germline V CDR1 and CDR2: MDHEN, SYDVKM. The CDR3 spans 17 residues. The CDR3 loop is CASTYTPPAGATDTQYF. The CDR3 nucleotides are TGTGCCAGCACCTACACCCCCCCAGCGGGAGCCACAGATACGCAGTATTTT.

The chain combines TRBV5-1 with TRBJ2-7; 11 bases align to TRBD2. The germline gives CDR1 SGHRS, CDR2 YFSETQ. The CDR3 contains 15 residues. V lost 2 bases to trimming and J lost 9 bases; unmatched junction nucleotides: 10. DNA for the CDR3: TGCGCCAGCAGCTTCGGGTCGATAGCGGGAGGGCCGCAGTACTTC. Residues: CASSFGSIAGGPQYF.

The V call is TRBV6-1, the J call TRBJ1-2; D possibly corresponds to TRBD1 (5 bases). This CDR3 has 14 residues. Trimming left V 7 bases short and J 8 bases short, with 20 bases between. Germline loops: CDR1 MNHNS, CDR2 SASEGT. CDR3 protein: CASTPRGAGSGYTF. The DNA of the CDR3 is TGTGCCAGCACCCCGAGGGGAGCAGGGTCCGGCTACACCTTC.

This clonotype was observed at least ten times. The chain joins TRBV29-1 to TRBJ2-1; 8 bases agree with TRBD1. Trimming removed 6 bases from V and 9 bases from J; junction bases left unmatched: 10. The CDR3 spans 13 residues. Germline lookup yields CDR1 SQVTM and CDR2 ANQGSEA. CDR3 DNA sequence: TGCAGCGTCCACGGACAGGGCGCTGGTGAGCAGTTCTTC. Residues: CSVHGQGAGEQFF.